This TCR beta chain is from a study of neurological immune-mediated disorders. Overall study findings and caveats: HTLV-1-associated myelopathy led in TCR clonal expansion, while multiple sclerosis ranked lowest, below healthy controls.

The sorted-subset TCR libraries were prepared using some 1 million CD4+ or CD8+ T cells as the starting material. At least ten counts were recorded for this clonotype. The antigen is undetermined. In every sequencing run, more than 180 million TCR-beta sequences were generated from 15-18 subjects. TCRdb called the 5' RACE reads again in MiXCR, with one record for every CDR3 protein. The sample shows more than 25,000 distinct CDR3 sequences, under 30% of them seen only once. The V segment lost 5 bases and the J segment 5 bases; nucleotides outside the gene matches: 8. The CDR3 length is 15 residues. This receptor was obtained from a man aged 45-65 years with HTLV-1-associated myelopathy (HAM/TSP). Sequenced material: CD4+ T cells from blood. This chain connects TRBV12-3 or TRBV12-4 to TRBJ1-4, with 7 bases matching TRBD1. The CDR3 bases are TGTGCCAGCAGTCCGCGGACAGGTTTAAATGAAAAACTGTTTTTT. This encodes CASSPRTGLNEKLFF.